A selection of T cell receptor beta chains follows, all from one sample in a study of T-cell reconstitution after alpha-beta-depleted transplantation in children. From the PCR reads, TCRdb called clonotypes with MiXCR, one entry per CDR3 protein. The sample has about 480,000 distinct CDR3 sequences; around 12% are singletons. The sequencing used PBMCs from the stem cell graft donor, collected from the stem cell graft. The receptor source for this set is a human donor who donated a stem cell graft to a child with combined immunodeficiency. Both conserved end residues are part of each CDR3. Each record gives: J gene, V gene, CDR3 protein.

J: TRBJ1-6
V: TRBV4-3
CDR3: CASSRGVEAYNSPLHF

J: TRBJ2-7
V: TRBV3-1
CDR3: CASSQVVGSYEQYF

J: TRBJ1-1
V: TRBV25-1
CDR3: CASSEGDNTEAFF

J: TRBJ2-7
V: TRBV4-3
CDR3: CASSQVTAGEQYF

J: TRBJ2-1
V: TRBV10-3
CDR3: CAISESAREVVFHEQFF

J: TRBJ2-7
V: TRBV11-2
CDR3: CASRHIWTSENPARSYEQYF

J: TRBJ2-2
V: TRBV30
CDR3: CAWSVGLAGSGNTGELFF

J: TRBJ2-2
V: TRBV7-3
CDR3: CASSRGRAGGELIF

J: TRBJ1-5
V: TRBV27
CDR3: CASSPREGQPQHF

J: TRBJ2-1
V: TRBV15
CDR3: CATSSWLAGKGNEQFF

J: TRBJ2-5
V: TRBV6-1
CDR3: CASSLRDSGETQYF

J: TRBJ1-3
V: TRBV7-9
CDR3: CASSFGGLSGNTIYF

J: TRBJ2-5
V: TRBV20-1
CDR3: CSARDRLAGQETQYF

J: TRBJ1-1
V: TRBV20-1
CDR3: CSASSGQENSEAFF

J: TRBJ2-1
V: TRBV6-1
CDR3: CASRGARGVNEQFF

J: TRBJ2-1
V: TRBV12-3/TRBV12-4
CDR3: CASSGWTGGAYNEQFF

J: TRBJ1-1
V: TRBV21-1
CDR3: CASTPGRVAPHILLTEAFF

J: TRBJ1-1
V: TRBV12-3/TRBV12-4
CDR3: CASSITDSQEAFF

J: TRBJ2-7
V: TRBV7-6
CDR3: CASSPRGLGTYEQYF

J: TRBJ2-7
V: TRBV28
CDR3: CASSWAGQEQYF

J: TRBJ2-1
V: TRBV12-3/TRBV12-4
CDR3: CASAWVRQGPYNEQFF

J: TRBJ2-7
V: TRBV30
CDR3: CAWGHGEQYF

J: TRBJ2-1
V: TRBV12-3/TRBV12-4
CDR3: CASSPTKGLAGMSSYNEQFF

J: TRBJ2-7
V: TRBV30
CDR3: CAWSVRQGFQEQYF

J: TRBJ2-7
V: TRBV7-2
CDR3: CASSEPGSYEQYF

J: TRBJ2-1
V: TRBV24-1
CDR3: CATSDFSVNEQFF

J: TRBJ1-2
V: TRBV10-2
CDR3: CASSEQAQGNGYTF

J: TRBJ2-1
V: TRBV30
CDR3: CAWRGKGGIGEQFF

J: TRBJ2-5
V: TRBV20-1
CDR3: CSARDFGGFEETQYF

J: TRBJ2-2
V: TRBV3-1
CDR3: CASSLRTSGIGELFF

J: TRBJ2-1
V: TRBV20-1
CDR3: CSARPTGSYNEQFF

J: TRBJ2-7
V: TRBV12-3/TRBV12-4
CDR3: CASSRPGEDSYEQYF

J: TRBJ2-3
V: TRBV7-9
CDR3: CASSLSAGDATDTQYF

J: TRBJ2-5
V: TRBV24-1
CDR3: CATAATGDQETQYF

J: TRBJ2-7
V: TRBV5-1
CDR3: CASTLSGGSVYEQYF

J: TRBJ2-7
V: TRBV6-2/TRBV6-3
CDR3: CATDTSYEQYF

J: TRBJ1-2
V: TRBV29-1
CDR3: CSAHGQGYGYTF

J: TRBJ2-1
V: TRBV2
CDR3: CATNRGSSYNEQFF

J: TRBJ1-6
V: TRBV30
CDR3: CAWSLGNSPLHF

J: TRBJ2-2
V: TRBV9
CDR3: CASSPKRPGTIVDTGELFF

J: TRBJ2-3
V: TRBV7-9
CDR3: CASSLFEGGTDTQYF